Listed below are T cell receptor beta chains from one sample, sequenced in a study of T-cell reconstitution after alpha-beta-depleted transplantation in children. TCRdb re-called the PCR reads through MiXCR, storing one row per CDR3 protein. Seen here are 150,000 to 200,000 distinct CDR3 sequences, more than 9.5% observed once, and the top ten hold about 12%. This material consisted of PBMCs, taken before TCRalphabeta/CD19-depleted stem cell transplant. Source of these receptors: a boy aged 2 to 10 with acute myeloid leukemia, due to receive a stem cell transplant. CDR3s include the opening cysteine and the closing phenylalanine or tryptophan. Each record gives: D gene, V gene, clone size, J gene, CDR3 protein, CDR3 DNA. D genes are given only for firm matches. Expanded clones are given a class, and other clones once, few, many or no size at all.

TRBD1	TRBV7-8	many	TRBJ2-3	CASSPRRTGSADTQYF	TGTGCCAGCAGCCCACGGAGGACAGGTAGCGCAGATACGCAGTATTTT
NA	TRBV4-1	many	TRBJ1-1	CASSQEGPLGAEAFF	TGCGCCAGCAGCCAAGAAGGACCCCTGGGTGCTGAAGCTTTCTTT
NA	TRBV29-1	many	TRBJ2-3	CSVVLTKDTQYF	TGCAGCGTTGTACTTACGAAAGATACGCAGTATTTT
TRBD1	TRBV12-3/TRBV12-4	NA	TRBJ2-6	CASSRTGRGANVLTF	TGTGCCAGCAGCCGGACAGGGCGTGGGGCCAACGTCCTGACTTTC
TRBD2	TRBV7-2	many	TRBJ2-1	CASSYDGTSGNNEQFF	TGTGCCAGCAGCTACGACGGGACTAGCGGCAACAATGAGCAGTTCTTC
NA	TRBV6-1	many	TRBJ1-5	CASRQTGAWSQPQHF	TGTGCCAGTAGACAGACTGGGGCGTGGAGTCAGCCCCAGCATTTT
TRBD1	TRBV6-6	many	TRBJ2-3	CASAGQGTDTQYF	TGTGCCAGCGCCGGACAGGGCACAGATACGCAGTATTTT
NA	TRBV7-3	many	TRBJ1-5	CASSLKAGRNQPQHF	TGTGCCAGCAGCTTAAAGGCGGGGCGCAATCAGCCCCAGCATTTT
NA	TRBV6-1	many	TRBJ1-6	CASSELTGNSPLHF	TGTGCCAGCAGTGAATTGACGGGGAATTCACCCCTCCACTTT
NA	TRBV10-3	many	TRBJ1-1	CAIRSTETQTEAFF	TGTGCCATCAGATCTACCGAGACACAAACTGAAGCTTTCTTT
NA	TRBV12-3/TRBV12-4	many	TRBJ2-2	CASSFQGSTGELFF	TGTGCCAGCAGTTTCCAGGGTAGCACCGGGGAGCTGTTTTTT
TRBD1	TRBV19	few	TRBJ2-1	CASSIGQGALNEQFF	TGTGCCAGTAGTATAGGACAGGGGGCCCTCAATGAGCAGTTCTTC
NA	TRBV4-1	many	TRBJ1-4	CASSQDPTSTNEKLFF	TGCGCCAGCAGCCAAGATCCGACGTCTACTAATGAAAAACTGTTTTTT
TRBD2	TRBV6-1	many	TRBJ2-5	CASSLAEGYQETQYF	TGTGCCAGCAGTCTAGCGGAGGGGTACCAAGAGACCCAGTACTTC
NA	TRBV28	many	TRBJ1-2	CASSLSGPNYGYTF	TGTGCCAGCAGTTTGTCGGGGCCGAACTATGGCTACACCTTC
NA	TRBV10-2	many	TRBJ1-3	CASSEAGYGNTIYF	TGCGCCAGCAGTGAAGCAGGGTACGGAAACACCATATATTTT
NA	TRBV14	NA	TRBJ2-1	CASSQAYSYNEQFF	TGTGCCAGCAGCCAAGCGTACTCCTACAATGAGCAGTTCTTC
NA	TRBV21-1	many	TRBJ1-6	CASSSELSSPLHF	TGTGCCAGCAGTTCCGAATTGAGTTCACCCCTCCACTTT
TRBD2	TRBV12-3/TRBV12-4	many	TRBJ2-3	CASSPWGGGAQDTQYF	TGTGCCAGCAGCCCTTGGGGGGGGGGTGCACAAGATACGCAGTATTTT
TRBD2	TRBV7-9	many	TRBJ2-1	CASIFVGLVSGNEQFF	TGTGCCAGCATCTTCGTAGGACTAGTGAGCGGAAATGAGCAGTTCTTC
NA	TRBV6-1	many	TRBJ2-2	CASSPLVGSRTGELFF	TGTGCCAGCAGTCCCTTGGTGGGGAGTCGCACCGGGGAGCTGTTTTTT
NA	TRBV20-1	many	TRBJ1-2	CSARAPSEFYGYTF	TGCAGTGCTAGAGCCCCTAGCGAATTTTATGGCTACACCTTC
NA	TRBV5-8	many	TRBJ1-6	CASSLAEGNNSPLHF	TGTGCCAGCAGCTTGGCCGAGGGAAATAATTCACCCCTCCACTTT
NA	TRBV28	many	TRBJ2-1	CASSFMGSEPINEQFF	TGTGCCAGCAGTTTCATGGGTAGCGAACCAATCAATGAGCAGTTCTTC
NA	TRBV12-3/TRBV12-4	many	TRBJ2-1	CASSLGSGEQFF	TGTGCCAGCAGTCTAGGCTCAGGAGAGCAGTTCTTC
TRBD1	TRBV7-3	many	TRBJ2-2	CASSTTGGHTGELFF	TGTGCCAGCAGCACGACAGGGGGACACACCGGGGAGCTGTTTTTT
NA	TRBV5-1	many	TRBJ2-1	CASSPPRTDHVEQFF	TGCGCCAGCAGCCCCCCCCGGACGGACCATGTTGAGCAGTTCTTC
TRBD2	TRBV20-1	many	TRBJ2-1	CSAYPLLSGSYNEQFF	TGCAGTGCGTACCCTCTTCTTAGCGGGAGCTACAATGAGCAGTTCTTC
NA	TRBV12-3/TRBV12-4	NA	TRBJ2-4	CASSGKQNIQYF	TGTGCCAGCAGTGGGAAGCAAAACATTCAGTACTTC
NA	TRBV6-1	many	TRBJ2-2	CAAREWVDSTGELFF	TGTGCCGCGAGAGAGTGGGTGGACAGCACCGGGGAGCTGTTTTTT
NA	TRBV15	many	TRBJ1-5	CATSRGPLAGLSQPQHF	TGTGCCACCAGCAGAGGCCCTCTGGCAGGGTTAAGTCAGCCCCAGCATTTT
TRBD1	TRBV5-1	many	TRBJ1-2	CASSGIQGGDGYTF	TGCGCCAGCAGCGGAATACAGGGGGGGGATGGCTACACCTTC
TRBD2	TRBV28	many	TRBJ2-7	CASSLSRILAGPTGAYEQYF	TGTGCCAGCAGTTTAAGTAGAATACTAGCGGGACCTACGGGCGCCTACGAGCAGTACTTC
TRBD1	TRBV15	many	TRBJ1-1	CATSDRDRGYEAFF	TGTGCCACCAGCGACCGGGACAGGGGCTATGAAGCTTTCTTT
NA	TRBV4-1	many	TRBJ2-1	CASSQDSFSYNEQFF	TGCGCCAGCAGCCAAGACAGTTTCTCCTACAATGAGCAGTTCTTC
NA	TRBV20-1	many	TRBJ1-3	CSAQGPGNTIYF	TGCAGTGCTCAGGGGCCTGGAAACACCATATATTTT
NA	TRBV11-3	many	TRBJ2-1	CASSPRGVGEQFF	TGTGCCAGCAGCCCAAGGGGGGTTGGAGAGCAGTTCTTC